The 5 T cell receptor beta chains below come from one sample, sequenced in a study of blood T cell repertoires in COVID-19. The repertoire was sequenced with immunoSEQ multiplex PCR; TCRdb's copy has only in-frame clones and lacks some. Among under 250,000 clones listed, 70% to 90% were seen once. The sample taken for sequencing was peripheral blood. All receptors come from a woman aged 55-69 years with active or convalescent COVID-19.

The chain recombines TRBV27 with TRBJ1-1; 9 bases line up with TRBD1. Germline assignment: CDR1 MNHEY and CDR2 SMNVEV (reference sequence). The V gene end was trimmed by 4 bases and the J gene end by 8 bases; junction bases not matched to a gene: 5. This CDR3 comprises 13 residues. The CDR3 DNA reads TGTGCCAGCAGTTCAGGGACAGGGTTAGAAGCTTTCTTT. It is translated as CASSSGTGLEAFF.

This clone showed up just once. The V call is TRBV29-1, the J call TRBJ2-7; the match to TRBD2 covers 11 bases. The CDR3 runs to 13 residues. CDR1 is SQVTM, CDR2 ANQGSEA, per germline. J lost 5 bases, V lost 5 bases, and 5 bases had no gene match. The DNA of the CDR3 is TGCAGCGTTATCCGACTAGCGGGACACGAGCAGTACTTC. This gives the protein CSVIRLAGHEQYF.

CDR3 bases: TGTGCCAGTAGTATATTGCGGGGGAGCACAGATACGCAGTATTTT. Translated, it gives CASSILRGSTDTQYF. The rearrangement uses TRBV19 and TRBJ2-3; TRBD2 agrees at 7 bases. The V gene's germline CDR1 is LNHDA and CDR2 SQIVND (reference sequence). V was pared by 2 bases and J by 0 bases, with 2 bases of the junction left unmatched. The CDR3 length is 15 residues.

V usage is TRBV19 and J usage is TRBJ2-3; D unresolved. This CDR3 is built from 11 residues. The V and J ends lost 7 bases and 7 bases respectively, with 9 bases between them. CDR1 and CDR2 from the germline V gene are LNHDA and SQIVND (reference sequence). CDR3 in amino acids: CASTSRYTQYF. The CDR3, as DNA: TGTGCCAGTACTTCTAGATATACGCAGTATTTT.

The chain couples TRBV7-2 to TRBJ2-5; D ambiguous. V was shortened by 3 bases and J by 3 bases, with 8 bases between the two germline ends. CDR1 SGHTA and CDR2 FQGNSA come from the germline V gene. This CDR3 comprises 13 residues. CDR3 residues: CASSFGGEETQYF. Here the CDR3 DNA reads TGTGCCAGCAGCTTCGGCGGAGAAGAGACCCAGTACTTC.